This T cell receptor beta chain was recorded in a study of T cell changes during pregnancy in multiple sclerosis (dated by TCRdb to between 2017 and 2020). Turning to the overall study: In women with multiple sclerosis, the researchers looked at how the T cell repertoire shifted as pregnancy progressed.

Reading from cysteine to phenylalanine, the CDR3 counts 13 amino acids. Just CDR3 DNA is preserved here, 39 bases in frame from base 1. CDR1 and CDR2 (SGHNT, YENEEA) derive from the germline V gene. V loses 3 bases, J loses 0 bases, and the germline ends lie 5 bases apart. As regards this clone: Its target antigen remains unknown. No much larger clonotype is one base removed from it; base qualities were not supplied.

Library prep was done by the immunoSEQ multiplex PCR assay. This is the immuneACCESS table as TCRdb keeps it, with only in-frame sequences that have V and J called. A part of the clones is gone; compared with another copy, unresolved V genes explain less than half, and the rest is unexplained. Within this sample are 70,000 to 100,000 clones, with approximately 92% of them counted one time only. The top ten clonotypes cover about 3.9% of the sample. The sequence derives from a female donor with multiple sclerosis, enrolled in a pregnancy study. The chain couples TRBV11-3 to TRBJ1-1; the D gene cannot be named for sure. Material: peripheral blood, obtained in the first trimester of pregnancy. The CDR3 loop reads CASSFSLNTEAFF. The sequenced DNA: TGTGCCAGCAGCTTTTCCTTGAACACTGAAGCTTTCTTT.